A single sample is the source of the 17 T cell receptor beta chains below, sequenced in a study of OX40 agonist ivuxolimab in advanced cancers. Method: immunoSEQ multiplex PCR; TCRdb's copy keeps in-frame clones and lacks some. The sample consists of over 90,000 clones, about nine tenths of them appearing once. The sequencing used CD4+ or CD8+ T cells sorted from blood, collected in a trial of the OX40 agonist ivuxolimab. These receptors originate from an adult with an advanced solid tumor such as melanoma, head and neck, liver or kidney cancer.

The chain links TRBV29-1 to TRBJ2-7; either TRBD1 or TRBD2 may fit D (5 bases each). The V end was cut by 5 bases, the J end by 5 bases, with 16 bases between. The CDR3 contains 13 residues. CDR1 is SQVTM and CDR2 is ANQGSEA in the germline V gene. CDR3 DNA sequence: TGCAGCGTTAGCCGGGACGCAAGGAACGAGCAGTACTTC. Translation gives CSVSRDARNEQYF.

This chain joins TRBV28 and TRBJ1-2, with D unclear. Trimming took 1 base from V and 6 from J, leaving 6 bases between them. Germline V gives CDR1 MDHEN, CDR2 SYDVKM. The CDR3 runs to 12 residues. Written as DNA, the CDR3 is TGTGCCAGCAGTTTATTACACGATGGCTACACCTTC. It codes for CASSLLHDGYTF.

Worth noting for this clone: This same CDR3 is encoded by further DNA sequences in the sample. V usage is TRBV6-5 and J usage is TRBJ2-2, with TRBD2 as a possible D gene (6 bases). Germline CDR1 MNHEY, CDR2 SVGAGI. The CDR3 is 16 amino acids. Trimming stripped 4 bases from V and 5 bases from J, with 17 bases between. CDR3 sequence reads: CASSLGSGRRTGELFF. In DNA form, the CDR3 reads TGTGCCAGCAGTTTGGGCTCCGGGAGAAGAACCGGGGAGCTGTTTTTT.

V usage is TRBV7-2 and J usage is TRBJ2-7; 11 bases fit TRBD2. Trimming took 5 bases from V and 4 from J; bases not matched to a gene: 4. The CDR3 sequence is 14 residues long. Looked up from germline, CDR1 is SGHTA and CDR2 is FQGNSA. The CDR3 is CASSLLAGAYEQYF. The CDR3 nucleotides are TGTGCCAGCAGCCTACTAGCGGGAGCATACGAGCAGTACTTC.

This clone was observed a handful of times. The rearrangement joins TRBV18 to TRBJ2-1; the match to TRBD2 covers 10 bases. The J segment lost 6 bases and the V segment lost 5 bases, leaving 7 bases of the junction unmatched. The CDR3 totals 15 residues. Germline V CDR1 and CDR2: KGHSH, LQKENI. The CDR3 region is CASSKAGGPGNEQFF. The CDR3 nucleotides read TGTGCCAGCTCAAAAGCGGGAGGGCCTGGCAATGAGCAGTTCTTC. The full variable domain, completed using reference TRBV18 and TRBJ2-1, is NAGVMQNPRHLVRRRGQEARLRCSPMKGHSHVYWYRQLPEEGLKFMVYLQKENIIDESGMPKERFSAEFPKEGPSILRIQQVVRGDSAAYFCASSKAGGPGNEQFFGPGTRLTVL.

This chain links TRBV18 with TRBJ2-2; 10 bases agree with TRBD2. J gave up 6 bases and V 1 base, and 5 bases lay outside the gene matches. CDR1 and CDR2 (germline): KGHSH, LQKENI. CDR3 length equals 16 residues. The CDR3 DNA reads TGTGCCAGCTCACCACTTCAGCGGGAGGGCCCCGGGGAGCTGTTTTTT. Residues: CASSPLQREGPGELFF.

About this clone itself: Germline is not matched at one junction end, which may reflect a read error. The chain carries TRBV29-1 and TRBJ1-1, with D unclear. The CDR3 runs 14 residues. Germline V CDR1 and CDR2: SQVTM, ANQGSEA. The CDR3 region has the DNA TGCAGCGTTAAAGACCGACCCCTGCATAGTGAAGCTTTCTTT. This sequence encodes CSVKDRPLHSEAFF.

The chain combines TRBV18 with TRBJ2-1, with D hard to call. The V gene lost 6 bases and the J gene lost 7 bases, with 10 bases spanning the gap. There are 12 residues in the CDR3. Germline CDR1 and CDR2: KGHSH and LQKENI. The CDR3 loop is CASSPVRNEQFF. The CDR3 DNA reads TGTGCCAGCTCCCCGGTCCGGAATGAGCAGTTCTTC.

The rearrangement uses TRBV9 and TRBJ2-5, with 10 bases matching TRBD2. In germline, CDR1 is SGDLS, CDR2 YYNGEE. After removal of 3 bases from V and 5 bases from J, the junction contained 13 bases not matched to a gene. The CDR3 consists of 17 residues. DNA of the CDR3: TGTGCCAGCAGCGCCGGGCCTTTAGCGGGAGGAGGGGAGACCCAGTACTTC. Translation gives CASSAGPLAGGGETQYF.

This rearrangement joins TRBV11-2 to TRBJ2-1; D is unclear. CDR1 SGHAT and CDR2 FQNNGV come from the germline V gene. V lost 1 base, J lost 5 bases, and 9 bases lay in between. CDR3 length: 14 residues. The CDR3: CASSLGLTDNEQFF. CDR3 coding DNA: TGTGCCAGCAGCTTAGGACTCACCGACAATGAGCAGTTCTTC.

This rearrangement joins TRBV11-2 to TRBJ2-7; 8 bases are shared with TRBD2. The CDR3 consists of 14 residues. V lost 5 bases, J lost 0 bases, and 3 bases stayed unmatched. Germline V gene lookup returns CDR1 SGHAT and CDR2 FQNNGV. The CDR3 loop reads CASSLGLDSYEQYF. The CDR3 DNA sequence: TGTGCCAGCAGCCTGGGACTAGACTCCTACGAGCAGTACTTC.

The genes are TRBV5-6 and TRBJ2-7, with 11 nucleotides matching TRBD2. The CDR3 has 15 amino acids. Germline V gives CDR1 SGHDT, CDR2 YYEEEE. J lost 7 bases, V lost 2 bases, and 8 bases had no gene match. CDR3 in DNA: TGTGCCAGCAGCTTCATAGCGGGAGGGCCGGGGGAGCAGTACTTC. Amino acid sequence: CASSFIAGGPGEQYF. Filled out from reference TRBV5-6 and TRBJ2-7, the complete variable domain reads DAGVTQSPTHLIKTRGQQVTLRCSPKSGHDTVSWYQQALGQGPQFIFQYYEEEERQRGNFPDRFSGHQFPNYSSELNVNALLLGDSALYLCASSFIAGGPGEQYFGPGTRLTVT.

This chain joins TRBV11-2 and TRBJ2-7; 7 positions match TRBD2. Trimming at V came to 1 base and at J to 2 bases, leaving 5 bases not matched to a gene. The CDR3 has 15 amino acids. The germline V gene encodes CDR1 SGHAT and CDR2 FQNNGV. The CDR3 loop is CASSLVAGAPYEQYF. The CDR3 DNA is TGTGCCAGCAGCTTAGTGGCGGGAGCCCCCTACGAGCAGTACTTC.

The chain employs TRBV28 and TRBJ2-2; either TRBD1 or TRBD2 may supply D (5 bases each). The germline V gene has CDR1 MDHEN and CDR2 SYDVKM. The CDR3 is 13 residues long. Trimming pared 7 bases from V and 8 bases from J, leaving 14 bases between. The CDR3 bases are TGTGCCAGCATCCGGGACGGCGGAGGGGAGCTGTTTTTT. Protein sequence: CASIRDGGGELFF.

J is TRBJ2-1 and V is TRBV18; D could derive from TRBD1 or TRBD2 (5 bases each). Trimming took off 3 bases at V and 4 bases at J, with 13 bases between the two ends. The CDR3 extends over 15 amino acids. The germline V gene encodes CDR1 KGHSH and CDR2 LQKENI. CDR3 nucleotide sequence: TGTGCCAGCTCACCTGAATCCGGGACGTACAATGAGCAGTTCTTC. As protein: CASSPESGTYNEQFF.

The J gene is TRBJ2-5, the V gene TRBV5-1; 7 bases align to TRBD1. Germline values: CDR1 SGHRS, CDR2 YFSETQ. J gave up 5 bases and V 3 bases, and 10 bases lay outside the gene matches. CDR3 length equals 15 residues. DNA for the CDR3: TGCGCCAGCAGCTCGGGGACAGTCGACAAGGAGACCCAGTACTTC. Translated, it gives CASSSGTVDKETQYF. The full variable domain, rest sourced from reference TRBV5-1 and TRBJ2-5, is KAGVTQTPRYLIKTRGQQVTLSCSPISGHRSVSWYQQTPGQGLQFLFEYFSETQRNKGNFPGRFSGRQFSNSRSEMNVSTLELGDSALYLCASSSGTVDKETQYFGPGTRLLVL.

The chain recombines TRBV7-2 with TRBJ2-7; 10 bases are a match to TRBD1. The CDR3 has 16 residues. Germline CDR1 SGHTA, CDR2 FQGNSA. V was clipped by 5 bases and J by 6 bases; unmatched bases: 13. The CDR3 sequence is CASSRFGQGGNLEQYF. The CDR3 bases are TGTGCCAGCAGCCGATTCGGACAGGGGGGTAATCTCGAGCAGTACTTC.